Reported below is one TCR beta chain. The sample is drawn from a study of cytomegalovirus exposure and HLA in healthy donors. Use of 60 Vbeta and 13 Jbeta primers characterized the PCR. Measured with immunoSEQ multiplex PCR; TCRdb has only the in-frame clones, and not every one. The repertoire consists of roughly 100,000 clones, with around four fifths occurring once and the leading ten covering roughly 4.5%. Per the germline V gene, CDR1 is SGHRS and CDR2 is YFSETQ. Trimming left V 2 bases short and J 2 bases short, with 11 bases between. There are 14 residues in the CDR3. The TCR sequence derives from a middle-aged woman in good health and CMV-seronegative. Sequencing was carried out using PBMCs. This chain connects TRBV5-1 to TRBJ2-7; D gene uncertain. The CDR3 sequence: CASSFDTTTYEQYF. CDR3 sequence (DNA): TGCGCCAGCAGCTTTGACACGACCACCTACGAGCAGTACTTC.